This entry lists 28 T cell receptor beta chains sequenced from one sample in a study of shared clonotypes between healthy human individuals. Method: immunoSEQ multiplex PCR; TCRdb's copy keeps in-frame clones and lacks some. Of roughly 1,000,000 clones listed, about 84% are singletons. The sample consisted of memory CD4+ T cells from PBMCs. Subset meaning: CD45RA-negative fraction. The receptors come from a man aged 18 to 30 in good health. Some clones in this sample may be carry-over from other donors' samples.

The V and J genes are TRBV5-1 and TRBJ2-7; 12 positions match TRBD1. Germline V gene sequence: CDR1 SGHRS, CDR2 YFSETQ. This CDR3 spans 17 amino acids. The junction had 9 bases not matched to a gene; V was cut back by 0 bases and J by 5 bases. The CDR3 DNA reads TGCGCCAGCAGCTTGGGATTTGGGACAGGGGGCGTCAACGAGCAGTACTTC. Amino acids: CASSLGFGTGGVNEQYF.

The chain couples TRBV7-2 to TRBJ1-3; D may be TRBD1 (5 bases). The CDR3 runs to 16 residues. Germline values: CDR1 SGHTA, CDR2 FQGNSA. V lost 5 bases, J lost 0 bases, and 14 bases lay in between. This CDR3 reads CASSLQQVSSGNTIYF. In DNA form, the CDR3 reads TGTGCCAGCAGCCTCCAACAGGTTTCCTCTGGAAACACCATATATTTT.

V and J are TRBV28 and TRBJ1-1; D not resolved. CDR1 and CDR2 from the germline V gene are MDHEN and SYDVKM. Trimming removed 7 bases from V and 8 bases from J, with 11 bases in between. The CDR3 contains 11 residues. CDR3 DNA sequence: TGTGCCAGCATACGGGGTCTAGAAGCTTTCTTT. It translates to CASIRGLEAFF.

This clone was seen a handful of times. The chain links TRBV11-2 to TRBJ1-1; 12 bases fit TRBD1. This CDR3 is built from 14 residues. Germline V gene lookup returns CDR1 SGHAT and CDR2 FQNNGV. The ends lost 5 bases at V and 8 bases at J; junction bases unmatched: 6. The CDR3 nucleotides are TGTGCCAGCAGCCTCGGGACAGGGGGCTCGGAAGCTTTCTTT. This codes for CASSLGTGGSEAFF.

A word on this clone: This same CDR3 is encoded by further DNA sequences in the sample. The chain couples TRBV18 to TRBJ2-2, with D tentatively TRBD2 (6 bases). From germline, CDR1 is KGHSH and CDR2 LQKENI. The V gene lost 3 bases and the J gene lost 4 bases, with 15 bases spanning the gap. This CDR3 has 16 amino acids. DNA for the CDR3: TGTGCCAGCTCACCCGCGCAACGGGAGAGCACCGGGGAGCTGTTTTTT. Its translation: CASSPAQRESTGELFF.

Points on this clone: The likely explanation is a read error, given a far larger clone one base away. Other DNA sequences within the sample encode an identical CDR3. CDR3 DNA: TGTGCCAGCAGCCGTGACAGGGGCACAGATACGCAGTATTTT. Its protein product is CASSRDRGTDTQYF. The genes are TRBV7-2 and TRBJ2-3; the match to TRBD1 covers 7 bases. V trimming: 5 bases; J trimming: 1 base; junction bases outside the gene matches: 3. The CDR3 runs to 14 residues. CDR1 and CDR2 from the germline V gene are SGHTA and FQGNSA.

The chain employs TRBV6-1 and TRBJ2-7; 8 bases map to TRBD2. The CDR3 contains 13 residues. Germline V gene data show CDR1 as MNHNS and CDR2 as SASEGT. The J segment lost 2 bases and the V segment lost 10 bases, leaving 7 bases of the junction unmatched. CDR3 region: CATRTSGAYEQYF. CDR3 DNA: TGTGCCACCAGAACTAGCGGTGCCTACGAGCAGTACTTC.

This clone came up a few times. The gene calls are TRBV28 and TRBJ2-3; D remains ambiguous. The CDR3 has 11 residues. Germline loops: CDR1 MDHEN, CDR2 SYDVKM. The V end was cut by 7 bases, the J end by 6 bases, with 8 bases between. The CDR3 sequence is CASTQRDTQYF. CDR3 coding DNA: TGTGCCAGCACTCAAAGGGATACGCAGTATTTT.

The rearrangement links TRBV7-2 to TRBJ2-7, with 7 bases identical to TRBD2. The germline gives CDR1 SGHTA, CDR2 FQGNSA. The junction had 20 bases not matched to a gene; V was cut back by 8 bases and J by 7 bases. CDR3 length: 16 amino acids. The CDR3 nucleotides read TGTGCCAGCTTCGGACTGGGTGCGGGGGTGGATGGGGAGCAGTACTTC. As protein: CASFGLGAGVDGEQYF. Combining the CDR3 with reference TRBV7-2 and TRBJ2-7 gives the whole variable domain GAGVSQSPSNKVTEKGKDVELRCDPISGHTALYWYRQSLGQGLEFLIYFQGNSAPDKSGLPSDRFSAERTGGSVSTLTIQRTQQEDSAVYLCASFGLGAGVDGEQYFGPGTRLTVT.

The V gene is TRBV6-4, the J gene TRBJ2-2, with D perhaps TRBD2 (5 bases). The CDR3 loop spans 15 amino acids. The ends were cut back, 4 bases at V and 0 bases at J, with 9 bases in the middle. CDR1 and CDR2 from the germline V gene are MRHNA and SNTAGT. The CDR3 region has the DNA TGTGCCAGCAGTGCGAGGGCGGCGAACACCGGGGAGCTGTTTTTT. This translates into CASSARAANTGELFF.

This clone occurred a few times. The gene calls are TRBV19 and TRBJ1-4; D may be TRBD1 (5 bases). Trimming removed 5 bases at V and 3 bases at J, with 7 bases between. Germline assignment: CDR1 LNHDA and CDR2 SQIVND (reference sequence). The CDR3 has 13 amino acids. As DNA, the CDR3 is TGTGCCAGTAGTTTACAGGCTAATGAAAAACTGTTTTTT. It yields the protein CASSLQANEKLFF. The full variable domain, with the rest looked up from reference TRBV19 and TRBJ1-4, is DGGITQSPKYLFRKEGQNVTLSCEQNLNHDAMYWYRQDPGQGLRLIYYSQIVNDFQKGDIAEGYSVSREKKESFPLTVTSAQKNPTAFYLCASSLQANEKLFFGSGTQLSVL.

V and J are TRBV9 and TRBJ2-3; weak D call: TRBD1 (6 bases). Germline loops: CDR1 SGDLS, CDR2 YYNGEE. The CDR3 is 15 residues long. Trimming took off 2 bases at V and 1 base at J, with 11 bases between the two ends. The CDR3 here is CASSVQGIGTDTQYF. The DNA of the CDR3 is TGTGCCAGCAGCGTCCAGGGGATCGGCACAGATACGCAGTATTTT.

With regard to this clone: One end of the junction is discordant with germline, which a read error may explain. The V and J genes are TRBV9 and TRBJ1-3; D remains ambiguous. From germline, CDR1 is SGDLS and CDR2 YYNGEE. The CDR3 consists of 16 residues. CDR3 region: CASSASWALSGNTMYF. In nucleotides, the CDR3 is TGTGCCAGCAGCGCCTCCTGGGCCCTCTCTGGAAACACCATGTATTTT.

The chain links TRBV28 to TRBJ1-2; a possible D gene is TRBD1 (6 bases). V lost 3 bases and J 4 bases, leaving 21 bases between the germline ends. The CDR3 loop spans 17 amino acids. CDR1 is MDHEN, CDR2 SYDVKM, per germline. The DNA of the CDR3 is TGTGCCAGCAGTTTGGCTGGCCTCGGACAGAAATTCTATGGCTACACCTTC. This sequence encodes CASSLAGLGQKFYGYTF.

The chain combines TRBV7-9 with TRBJ2-2, with D unresolved. The CDR3 covers 13 residues. Germline CDR1 reads SEHNR; CDR2 reads FQNEAQ (reference sequence). The germline V and J ends were trimmed by 0 bases and 7 bases, with 6 bases remaining between them. The CDR3 coding sequence is TGTGCCAGCAGCTTAGCGTTAGTCGGGGAGCTGTTTTTT. As protein: CASSLALVGELFF.

This chain joins TRBV28 and TRBJ2-7, with 8 bases identical to TRBD1. The CDR3 is 16 residues long. The germline V gene encodes CDR1 MDHEN and CDR2 SYDVKM. V lost 5 bases to trimming and J lost 2 bases; unmatched junction nucleotides: 11. This CDR3 reads CASSPSGTGRTYEQYF. The DNA for the CDR3 is TGTGCCAGCAGTCCCTCCGGGACAGGACGAACCTACGAGCAGTACTTC.

The CDR3 region is CASSLGAGKVPEAFF. The DNA of the CDR3 is TGTGCCAGCAGCTTGGGGGCAGGGAAGGTACCTGAAGCTTTCTTT. The chain carries TRBV7-9 and TRBJ1-1, with TRBD1 as a possible D gene (6 bases). Germline V gives CDR1 SEHNR, CDR2 FQNEAQ (reference sequence). The ends were cut back, 3 bases at V and 6 bases at J, with 17 bases in the middle. This CDR3 comprises 15 residues. Variable domain in full (rest from reference TRBV7-9 and TRBJ1-1): DTGVSQNPRHKITKRGQNVTFRCDPISEHNRLYWYRQTLGQGPEFLTYFQNEAQLEKSRLLSDRFSAERPKGSFSTLEIQRTEQGDSAMYLCASSLGAGKVPEAFFGQGTRLTVV.

V is TRBV19 and J is TRBJ2-2; D is unclear. CDR1 is LNHDA and CDR2 is SQIVND in the germline V gene (reference sequence). The CDR3 has 14 amino acids. The germline V and J ends were trimmed by 8 bases and 4 bases, with 14 bases remaining between them. DNA of the CDR3: TGTGCCAGTGGCTCGTCCCCTACCACCGGGGAGCTGTTTTTT. Its translation: CASGSSPTTGELFF.

Details on this clone: This CDR3 is also generated by other DNA sequences in the sample. The chain employs TRBV2 and TRBJ2-2, with 9 bases identical to TRBD1. The CDR3 loop spans 14 amino acids. Trimming removed 6 bases from V and 4 bases from J; junction bases left unmatched: 3. From germline, CDR1 is SNHLY and CDR2 FYNNEI. The CDR3, as DNA: TGTGCCAGCAGCGTGACAGGGGGCACCGGGGAGCTGTTTTTT. Translated: CASSVTGGTGELFF. Combining the CDR3 with reference TRBV2 and TRBJ2-2 gives the whole variable domain EPEVTQTPSHQVTQMGQEVILRCVPISNHLYFYWYRQILGQKVEFLVSFYNNEISEKSEIFDDQFSVERPDGSNFTLKIRSTKLEDSAMYFCASSVTGGTGELFFGEGSRLTVL.

The J gene is TRBJ2-7, the V gene TRBV2; D may match TRBD1 or TRBD2 (5 bases each). The CDR3 is made up of 15 amino acids. The V end lost 1 base, the J end lost 5 bases, and 15 bases lay between the germline ends. Germline CDR1 SNHLY, CDR2 FYNNEI. As DNA, the CDR3 is TGTGCCAGCAGTGAAGTGGGGCTACTAGTCCACGAGCAGTACTTC. It translates to CASSEVGLLVHEQYF.

V and J are TRBV10-3 and TRBJ2-5; D call uncertain. CDR3 length: 13 residues. V lost 3 bases, J lost 9 bases, and 14 bases lay in between. Germline CDR1 and CDR2: ENHRY and SYGVKD. The CDR3 DNA follows: TGTGCCATCAGTGACCGAACTGACATGGCCCAGTACTTC. As protein: CAISDRTDMAQYF.

The chain joins TRBV7-3 to TRBJ1-1; TRBD1 matches at 7 bases. Germline V CDR1 and CDR2: SGHTA, FQGTGA. The length of the CDR3 is 14 residues. J lost 4 bases, V lost 5 bases, and 7 bases had no gene match. The CDR3 loop is CASSLQGVATEAFF. For the CDR3, the DNA is TGTGCCAGCAGCCTTCAGGGGGTCGCCACTGAAGCTTTCTTT.

This clone has just one count. This chain links TRBV4-3 with TRBJ2-7; D is tentatively TRBD1 or TRBD2 (5 bases each). The CDR3 loop spans 16 amino acids. The germline V gene has CDR1 LGHNA and CDR2 YSLEER. Trimming stripped 1 base from V and 0 bases from J, with 13 bases between. The CDR3 spells CASSQGRGPLSYEQYF. CDR3 DNA: TGCGCCAGCAGCCAAGGACGGGGCCCCCTCTCCTACGAGCAGTACTTC.

In DNA form, the CDR3 reads TGCGCCAGCAGCACAACCTCGACCCGGGGCGAGCAGTACTTC. Encoded protein: CASSTTSTRGEQYF. The chain links TRBV5-1 to TRBJ2-7, with a tentative D call TRBD2 (5 bases). Germline V lookup: CDR1 SGHRS, CDR2 YFSETQ. This CDR3 has 14 residues. Trimming removed 4 bases from V and 6 bases from J, with 17 bases in between.

J is TRBJ1-6 and V is TRBV25-1; tentative D call: TRBD1 (5 bases). The V gene lost 4 bases and the J gene lost 7 bases, with 11 bases spanning the gap. The CDR3 covers 14 residues. The germline gives CDR1 MGHDK, CDR2 SYGVNS. This chain's CDR3 is CASSAPWGNSPLHF. The DNA of the CDR3 is TGTGCCAGCAGTGCCCCGTGGGGGAATTCACCCCTCCACTTT.

The chain recombines TRBV30 with TRBJ1-1; D perhaps matches TRBD1 (5 bases). V lost 2 bases to trimming and J lost 9 bases, with 19 bases between them. The germline V gene encodes CDR1 GTSNPN and CDR2 SVGIG (reference sequence). The CDR3 loop spans 14 amino acids. CDR3 region: CAWSSTGALGKAFF. CDR3 in DNA: TGTGCCTGGAGTTCCACCGGGGCTCTTGGTAAAGCTTTCTTT.

This clone was seen at least ten times. In the same sample, other DNA sequences code for this CDR3. The genes are TRBV10-3 and TRBJ1-3, with D possibly matching TRBD1 (5 bases). Germline loops: CDR1 ENHRY, CDR2 SYGVKD. V shed 8 bases and J shed 0 bases, with 14 bases lying between them. CDR3 size: 15 residues. CDR3 DNA: TGTGCCATCGGGGGGGTTTCCGCCTCTGGAAACACCATATATTTT. Its translation: CAIGGVSASGNTIYF.

This chain links TRBV5-4 with TRBJ2-3; TRBD2 aligns across 11 bases. The CDR3 totals 17 residues. V lost 1 base, J lost 1 base, and 5 bases stayed unmatched. Germline assignment: CDR1 SGHNT and CDR2 YYREEE (reference sequence). CDR3 in amino acids: CASSLRLAGGGTDTQYF. In nucleotides, the CDR3 is TGTGCCAGCAGCTTGAGGCTAGCGGGAGGAGGCACAGATACGCAGTATTTT.